This T cell receptor (beta chain) is from a study of OX40 agonist ivuxolimab in advanced cancers. At the level of the study: The mean age was roughly 60 years, ranging from about 20 to 79, with 82.7% of participants male. Whole-study results and caveats: Dosing at 0.1 to 3.0 mg/kg was accompanied by clonal expansion of CD4+ and CD8+ blood T cells by week 6.

Generated by immunoSEQ multiplex PCR, the TCRdb table keeps only in-frame clones and is missing some. This table has around 140,000 clones, just over 90% appearing once. CDR1 MNHNS and CDR2 SASEGT come from the germline V gene. Trimming took 7 bases from V and 4 from J, leaving 17 bases between them. The CDR3 has 15 residues. A history of autoimmune disease or systemic immunosuppression excluded patients. Points on this clone: Its antigen is unidentified.

This rearrangement joins TRBV6-1 to TRBJ1-3, with D perhaps matching TRBD1 (5 bases). This clonotype originated in an adult with an advanced solid tumor such as melanoma, head and neck, liver or kidney cancer. The source material was CD4+ or CD8+ T cells sorted from blood, sampled in a trial of the OX40 agonist ivuxolimab. CDR3 nucleotide sequence: TGTGCCAGCAACCCGGGACTCGGGCCCGGAAACACCATATATTTT. Its translation is CASNPGLGPGNTIYF.